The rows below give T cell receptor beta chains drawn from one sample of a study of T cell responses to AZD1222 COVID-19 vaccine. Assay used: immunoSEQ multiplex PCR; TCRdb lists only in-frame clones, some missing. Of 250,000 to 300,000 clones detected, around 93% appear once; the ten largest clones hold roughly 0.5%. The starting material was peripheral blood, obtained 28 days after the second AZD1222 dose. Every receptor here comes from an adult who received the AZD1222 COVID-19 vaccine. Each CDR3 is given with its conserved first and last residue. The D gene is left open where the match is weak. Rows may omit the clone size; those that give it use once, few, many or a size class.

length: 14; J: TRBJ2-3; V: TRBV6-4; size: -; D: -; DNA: TGTGCCAGCAGTGACTCGAGGGGAGCCGATACGCAGTATTTT; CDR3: CASSDSRGADTQYF
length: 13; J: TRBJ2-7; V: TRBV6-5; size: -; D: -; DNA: TGTGCCAGCAGTACACAGGGCCTCCACGAGCAGTACTTC; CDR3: CASSTQGLHEQYF
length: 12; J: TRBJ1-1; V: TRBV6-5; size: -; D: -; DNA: TGTGCCAGCGGACAGATGAACACTGAAGCTTTCTTT; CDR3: CASGQMNTEAFF
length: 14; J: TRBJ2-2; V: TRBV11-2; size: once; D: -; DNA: TGTGCCAGCAGCCCCAGGACTCCTTTGGTGGAGCTGTTTTTT; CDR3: CASSPRTPLVELFF
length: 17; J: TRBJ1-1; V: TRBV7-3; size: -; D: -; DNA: TGTGCCAGCAGCTTAATGGGGGGCCGGAGGGTGAACACTGAAGCTTTCTTT; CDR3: CASSLMGGRRVNTEAFF
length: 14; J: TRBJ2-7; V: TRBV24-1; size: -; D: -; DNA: TGTGCCACCAGTGATTTGCGCCAGGGCCGCGAGCAGTACTTC; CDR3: CATSDLRQGREQYF
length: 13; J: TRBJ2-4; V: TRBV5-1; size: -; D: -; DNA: TGCGCCAGCAGCTTGGGGCAGGGTGGGATTCAGTACTTC; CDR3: CASSLGQGGIQYF
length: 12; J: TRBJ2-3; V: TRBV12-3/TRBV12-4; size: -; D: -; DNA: TGTGCCAGCGAGGGGGGCCCGGATACGCAGTATTTT; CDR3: CASEGGPDTQYF
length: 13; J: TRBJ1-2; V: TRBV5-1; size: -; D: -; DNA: TGCGCCAGCAGCTTGGCCTCAAGGGGTGGCTACACCTTC; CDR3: CASSLASRGGYTF
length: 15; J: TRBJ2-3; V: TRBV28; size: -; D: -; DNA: TGTGCCAGCAGTTTCCACGGGGGATGGGCAGATACGCAGTATTTT; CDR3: CASSFHGGWADTQYF
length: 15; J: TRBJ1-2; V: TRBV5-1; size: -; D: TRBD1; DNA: TGCGCCAGCAGCTCCGGGACAGGGGACATCTATGGCTACACCTTC; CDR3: CASSSGTGDIYGYTF
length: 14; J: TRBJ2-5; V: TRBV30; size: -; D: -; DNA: TGTGCCTGGAGTATCGGGGGAGTCAGTGAGACCCAGTACTTC; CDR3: CAWSIGGVSETQYF
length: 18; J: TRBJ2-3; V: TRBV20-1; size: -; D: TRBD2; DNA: TGCAGTGCTAGTGAACCACGCTCGCGGGGGGGCCGGACAGATACGCAGTATTTT; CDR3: CSASEPRSRGGRTDTQYF
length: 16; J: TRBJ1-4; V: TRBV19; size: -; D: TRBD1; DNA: TGTGCCAGTAGCACGACAGGGGTTGCAACTAATGAAAAACTGTTTTTT; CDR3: CASSTTGVATNEKLFF
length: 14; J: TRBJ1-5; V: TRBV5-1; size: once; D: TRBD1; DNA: TGCGCCAGCAGCACCGGACAGGGGAATCAGCCCCAGCATTTT; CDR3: CASSTGQGNQPQHF
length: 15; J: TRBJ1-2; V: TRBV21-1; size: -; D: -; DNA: TGTGCCAGCAGCAATAAGAGGTGGTGTCGGCATGGCTACACCTTC; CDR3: CASSNKRWCRHGYTF